The TCR beta chain under discussion was sequenced for a study of PD-L1 blockade in urothelial cancer. Overall study context: Before enrollment, 0 to 3 chemotherapy regimens had been given to patients. The analyses of blood took place 3 weeks (second dose) and 6 weeks after treatment start.

Pretreatment and on-treatment samples were taken, numbering 1 to 8 per patient. The V segment lost 3 bases and the J segment 4 bases; nucleotides outside the gene matches: 8. The CDR3 consists of 15 residues. Germline V gene data show CDR1 as KGHSH and CDR2 as LQKENI. Clones were sequenced by immunoSEQ multiplex PCR, and TCRdb holds only the in-frame ones, with some missing. The table shows about 88,000 clones, with 90% to 95% occurring only once. This clonotype originated in a man in his sixties with urothelial cancer. The chain recombines TRBV18 with TRBJ1-2, with 7 nucleotides matching TRBD1. Sequencing used PBMCs, obtained around atezolizumab (anti-PD-L1) treatment. CDR3 protein: CASSPGTEPSYGYTF. CDR3 coding DNA: TGTGCCAGCTCACCCGGGACAGAACCCTCCTATGGCTACACCTTC.